The subject of this entry is one T cell receptor (beta chain). Per the germline V gene, CDR1 is SQVTM and CDR2 is ANQGSEA. The CDR3 loop spans 13 amino acids. After removal of 8 bases from V and 8 bases from J, the junction contained 12 bases not matched to a gene. The source of the sample is a study of blood T cell repertoires in COVID-19. Participant age was roughly 18 to 95 years, and participants resided in around 24 US areas. Participant-given clinical history determined each cohort assignment. Authors' analysis steps: Scientists estimated how many nucleated cells there were by amplifying reference gene primers. Using immunoSEQ multiplex PCR, the repertoire was profiled, and TCRdb retains in-frame clones only, with some absent. Clone size and the V and J calls come from that table; the DNA yielded D and trimming. The data contain 200,000 to 300,000 clones, approximately 90% of them singletons.

The rearrangement joins TRBV29-1 to TRBJ1-2; 9 bases agree with TRBD1. The clonotype originates from a woman aged 25 to 39 with acute COVID-19. The sample comprised PBMCs or T cells enriched from blood (not recorded which). This chain's CDR3 is CSLEQGAASGYTF. In DNA, the CDR3 is TGCAGCCTAGAACAGGGGGCAGCTAGCGGCTACACCTTC.